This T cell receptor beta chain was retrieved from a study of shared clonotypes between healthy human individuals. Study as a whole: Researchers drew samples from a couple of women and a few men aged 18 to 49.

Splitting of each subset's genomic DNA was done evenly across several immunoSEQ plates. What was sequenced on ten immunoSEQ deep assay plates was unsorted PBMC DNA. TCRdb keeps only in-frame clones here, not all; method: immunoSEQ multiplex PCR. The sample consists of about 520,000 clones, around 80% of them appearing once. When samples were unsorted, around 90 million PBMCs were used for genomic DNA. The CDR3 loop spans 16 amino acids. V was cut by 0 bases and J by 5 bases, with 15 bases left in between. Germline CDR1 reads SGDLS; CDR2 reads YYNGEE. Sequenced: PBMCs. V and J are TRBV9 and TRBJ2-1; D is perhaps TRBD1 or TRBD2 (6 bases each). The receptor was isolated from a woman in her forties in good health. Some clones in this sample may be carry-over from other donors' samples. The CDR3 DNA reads TGTGCCAGCAGCGTAGGCTGGAGGGGACAACACAATGAGCAGTTCTTC. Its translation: CASSVGWRGQHNEQFF.